The next 6 T cell receptor beta chains were all read from a single sample in a study of shared clonotypes between healthy human individuals. Method: immunoSEQ multiplex PCR; TCRdb's copy keeps in-frame clones and lacks some. The repertoire holds approximately 1.5 million clones, with approximately 98% as singletons. Sample: naive CD4+ T cells sorted from blood. Subset meaning: CD45RA+ positively selected. The source of these receptors is a young man in good health.

This chain links TRBV5-4 with TRBJ2-3; the D is unclear. Germline V gene sequence: CDR1 SGHNT, CDR2 YYREEE (reference sequence). The ends were cut back, 2 bases at V and 5 bases at J, with 3 bases in the middle. This CDR3 spans 11 amino acids. The CDR3 spells CASSFRDTQYF. The DNA for the CDR3 is TGTGCCAGCAGCTTCAGAGATACGCAGTATTTT.

This chain connects TRBV6-5 to TRBJ1-3; possible D gene TRBD1, 5 bases. The CDR3 runs 14 residues. Germline CDR1 is MNHEY and CDR2 is SVGAGI. V was pared by 9 bases and J by 1 base, with 13 bases between. The CDR3 DNA reads as TGTGCCAGTTCCCCGGGGGGGTCTGGAAACACCATATATTTT. Translation: CASSPGGSGNTIYF.

This clone has just one count. J is TRBJ2-1 and V is TRBV28; tentative D call: TRBD2 (6 bases). The germline V and J ends were trimmed by 5 bases and 9 bases, with 11 bases remaining between them. The V gene's germline CDR1 is MDHEN and CDR2 SYDVKM. This CDR3 has 12 residues. The CDR3 DNA reads as TGTGCCAGCAGTACGGGGGTGGGTGAGCAGTTCTTC. Its protein product is CASSTGVGEQFF.

This chain uses TRBV28 with TRBJ2-7; the D gene could be TRBD1 or TRBD2 (5 bases each). Deletions cut 6 bases from V and 4 bases from J, with 16 bases between. This CDR3 has 14 amino acids. CDR1 is MDHEN, CDR2 SYDVKM, per germline. CDR3 bases: TGTGCCAGCAGCACAGGACACCCGGGGTACGAGCAGTACTTC. Residues: CASSTGHPGYEQYF.

J is TRBJ2-7 and V is TRBV19, with D unclear. V lost 1 base and J 4 bases, leaving 11 bases between the germline ends. The CDR3 runs 14 residues. Germline CDR1 is LNHDA and CDR2 is SQIVND (reference sequence). The CDR3 coding sequence is TGTGCCAGTAGTATAGGGGCAGGCCTATACGAGCAGTACTTC. Translating gives CASSIGAGLYEQYF.

The chain has TRBV5-1 and TRBJ2-2; 7 nucleotides line up with TRBD1. This CDR3 is 17 amino acids long. The V and J ends lost 2 bases and 0 bases, in that order; junction bases with no gene match: 7. Germline lookup yields CDR1 SGHRS and CDR2 YFSETQ. The CDR3 DNA reads TGCGCCAGCAGCTTACCTAAGGACAGGCCGAACACCGGGGAGCTGTTTTTT. Protein: CASSLPKDRPNTGELFF.